Listed below are T cell receptor beta chains from one sample, sequenced in a study of T cells after yellow fever vaccination. TCRdb recomputed calls from the 5' RACE reads with MiXCR, one row per CDR3 protein. Of 300,000 to 350,000 distinct CDR3 sequences listed, around 3.9% are singletons. Sequencing used PBMCs, obtained 5 days after the yellow fever booster vaccination. These receptors were obtained from a man between 18 and 29 years old who received the YFV17D yellow fever vaccine. The CDR3 runs from the conserved cysteine through the conserved F or W. D genes are given only for firm matches. Not all rows give a size; the values are once, few, many and, for expanded clones, a class.

clone_size	cdr3_length	v_call	d_call	j_call	cdr3_aa	cdr3_nt
few	16	TRBV2	-	TRBJ2-4	CASSVARHPAKNIQYF	TGTGCCAGCAGTGTTGCGAGACACCCGGCCAAAAACATTCAGTACTTC
many	13	TRBV7-6	-	TRBJ2-5	CASSNRVLETQYF	TGTGCCAGCAGCAACAGGGTTTTAGAGACCCAGTACTTC
many	19	TRBV10-3	TRBD1	TRBJ1-5	CAISEPTEMDRGPAQPQHF	TGTGCCATCAGTGAGCCAACCGAGATGGACAGGGGCCCCGCTCAGCCCCAGCATTTT
-	15	TRBV5-1	TRBD1	TRBJ1-1	CASSPSGTGGSEAFF	TGCGCCAGCAGCCCCTCCGGGACAGGGGGCTCTGAAGCTTTCTTT
many	13	TRBV6-5	-	TRBJ2-3	CASSSVAADTQYF	TGTGCCAGCAGTTCCGTAGCGGCAGATACGCAGTATTTT
many	15	TRBV5-5	-	TRBJ2-7	CASSLWGQGGYEQYF	TGTGCCAGCAGCTTGTGGGGTCAGGGCGGTTACGAGCAGTACTTC
few	17	TRBV6-2/TRBV6-3	-	TRBJ1-2	CASSTLRGGSRRDGYTF	TGTGCCAGCAGCACCCTGCGGGGGGGATCGAGGAGGGATGGCTACACCTTC
many	13	TRBV25-1	TRBD1	TRBJ1-2	CASSEQGAYGYTF	TGTGCCAGCAGCGAACAGGGGGCCTATGGCTACACCTTC
-	13	TRBV7-9	-	TRBJ1-5	CASSPGAGGPQHF	TGTGCCAGCAGCCCAGGGGCGGGAGGGCCCCAGCATTTT
many	12	TRBV18	-	TRBJ1-1	CASSPSNTEAFF	TGTGCCAGCTCACCAAGTAACACTGAAGCTTTCTTT
few	13	TRBV6-5	TRBD1	TRBJ1-2	CASRQGASLGYTF	TGTGCCAGCAGACAGGGGGCTTCACTTGGCTACACCTTC
many	15	TRBV7-2	TRBD1	TRBJ2-3	CASSLGQGRTDTQYF	TGTGCCAGCAGCTTAGGACAGGGGCGCACAGATACGCAGTATTTT
few	16	TRBV7-8	-	TRBJ1-2	CASSGGGRTRYYGYTF	TGTGCCAGCAGCGGGGGGGGGCGGACCCGATACTATGGCTACACCTTC
-	14	TRBV20-1	TRBD1	TRBJ1-5	CSARAGQGNQPQHF	TGCAGTGCTAGGGCTGGACAGGGGAATCAGCCCCAGCATTTT
few	15	TRBV5-5	TRBD2	TRBJ2-7	CASSYGGESSYEQYF	TGTGCCAGCAGCTACGGGGGGGAAAGCTCCTACGAGCAGTACTTC
-	13	TRBV12-3/TRBV12-4	TRBD1	TRBJ1-5	CASGQGDNQPQHF	TGTGCCAGTGGACAGGGGGACAATCAGCCCCAGCATTTT
few	15	TRBV11-1	TRBD1	TRBJ1-1	CASSPDRGWNTEAFF	TGTGCCAGCAGCCCGGACAGGGGTTGGAACACTGAAGCTTTCTTT
-	14	TRBV6-2/TRBV6-3	TRBD1	TRBJ1-4	CASSYGQGIGKLFF	TGTGCCAGCAGCTACGGACAGGGTATCGGAAAACTGTTTTTT
many	13	TRBV5-1	-	TRBJ1-4	CASSPMTDEKLFF	TGCGCCAGCAGCCCGATGACGGATGAAAAACTGTTTTTT
many	12	TRBV14	-	TRBJ1-3	CASRLTGNTIYF	TGTGCCAGCAGATTAACTGGAAACACCATATATTTT
-	12	TRBV19	-	TRBJ2-2	CASTQFTGELFF	TGTGCCAGTACTCAGTTCACCGGGGAGCTGTTTTTT
many	17	TRBV18	TRBD1	TRBJ2-1	CASSPSTGFGVYNEQFF	TGTGCCAGCTCACCTTCGACAGGGTTTGGGGTTTACAATGAGCAGTTCTTC
many	14	TRBV7-8	-	TRBJ1-1	CASSLGQGWAEAFF	TGTGCCAGCAGCTTAGGTCAGGGGTGGGCTGAAGCTTTCTTT
few	16	TRBV10-3	-	TRBJ2-2	CAISGDNQANTGELFF	TGTGCCATCAGTGGGGACAACCAAGCCAACACCGGGGAGCTGTTTTTT
-	14	TRBV4-2	TRBD1	TRBJ2-1	CASSSRDRAYEQFF	TGTGCCAGCAGCAGCCGGGACAGGGCCTATGAGCAGTTCTTC
few	15	TRBV20-1	-	TRBJ2-7	CSAITHPGGSYEQYF	TGCAGTGCTATAACCCACCCGGGGGGCAGCTACGAGCAGTACTTC
many	18	TRBV7-2	TRBD2	TRBJ2-1	CASRAGTSGGSSYNEQFF	TGTGCCAGCAGGGCCGGGACTAGCGGGGGGTCCTCCTACAATGAGCAGTTCTTC
-	13	TRBV15	-	TRBJ1-6	CATSREKGRPLHF	TGTGCCACCAGCAGAGAGAAGGGTCGCCCCCTCCACTTT
few	14	TRBV28	-	TRBJ2-3	CASSGLAGTDTQYF	TGTGCCAGCAGTGGGTTAGCGGGCACAGATACGCAGTATTTT
-	13	TRBV20-1	-	TRBJ2-7	CSAWGEGFYEQYF	TGCAGTGCTTGGGGGGAAGGATTCTACGAGCAGTACTTC
many	17	TRBV5-6	TRBD1	TRBJ1-1	CASSSGTGAFYRTEAFF	TGTGCCAGCAGTTCCGGGACAGGGGCCTTTTATCGCACTGAAGCTTTCTTT
-	15	TRBV14	TRBD1	TRBJ2-7	CASSQSTGAHYEQYF	TGTGCCAGCAGCCAATCGACAGGGGCCCACTACGAGCAGTACTTC
-	15	TRBV7-2	-	TRBJ1-5	CASSLLTNPSQPQHF	TGTGCCAGCAGCTTATTGACTAACCCAAGTCAGCCCCAGCATTTT
few	15	TRBV5-6	-	TRBJ1-5	CASSFNTGPGVAQHF	TGTGCCAGCAGCTTTAATACAGGGCCTGGAGTAGCCCAGCATTTT
many	13	TRBV20-1	-	TRBJ1-6	CSALRGHNSPLHF	TGCAGTGCCCTCAGGGGTCATAATTCACCCCTCCACTTT
-	15	TRBV10-2	TRBD1	TRBJ2-1	CASNPGQGAHNEQFF	TGCGCCAGCAACCCGGGACAGGGGGCACACAATGAGCAGTTCTTC
few	15	TRBV19	-	TRBJ2-2	CASSIPGRSTGELFF	TGTGCCAGTAGTATCCCAGGTCGGAGCACCGGGGAGCTGTTTTTT
many	13	TRBV5-1	-	TRBJ2-7	CASSYGTFNEQYF	TGCGCCAGCAGCTACGGGACCTTTAACGAGCAGTACTTC
many	15	TRBV2	-	TRBJ1-2	CASSETWGANYGYTF	TGTGCCAGCAGTGAAACATGGGGGGCTAACTATGGCTACACCTTC
-	11	TRBV28	-	TRBJ2-3	CARGSTDTQYF	TGTGCGAGGGGCAGCACAGATACGCAGTATTTT
few	15	TRBV5-1	-	TRBJ1-2	CASSLAGGATGGYTF	TGCGCCAGCAGCTTGGCCGGTGGGGCGACAGGTGGCTACACCTTC
-	15	TRBV28	TRBD2	TRBJ2-7	CASSGSGTIFYEQYF	TGTGCCAGCAGCGGAAGCGGGACCATTTTCTACGAGCAGTACTTC
many	16	TRBV5-1	TRBD1	TRBJ2-3	CASSTTGGWSTDTQYF	TGCGCCAGCAGCACCACAGGGGGATGGAGCACAGATACGCAGTATTTT
-	11	TRBV6-2/TRBV6-3	-	TRBJ1-1	CASSYGHWAFF	TGTGCCAGCAGTTACGGGCATTGGGCTTTCTTT
-	14	TRBV7-2	-	TRBJ1-1	CASSSGYSNTEAFF	TGTGCCAGCAGCTCGGGCTATTCGAACACTGAAGCTTTCTTT
-	15	TRBV6-5	TRBD2	TRBJ2-7	CASSYRTSGGREQYF	TGTGCCAGCAGTTACAGGACTAGCGGGGGTAGAGAGCAGTACTTC
many	14	TRBV7-2	-	TRBJ2-5	CASSPSGGIQTQYF	TGTGCCAGCAGCCCTAGTGGGGGGATCCAGACCCAGTACTTC